The 24 T cell receptor beta chains below were found in one sample sequenced in a study of T-cell memory formation after mild COVID-19. From the 5' RACE reads, TCRdb called clonotypes with MiXCR, one entry per CDR3 protein. The repertoire holds 450,000 or so distinct CDR3 sequences, with 25% as singletons. The specimen sequenced was PBMCs or a T cell subset sorted from them (not recorded which). These receptors originate from an adult woman who had mild COVID-19 (a few samples of this study predate the infection). Cell type and time point are not known.

The rearrangement links TRBV28 to TRBJ1-1; D is possibly TRBD1 (5 bases). Trimming cost V 1 base and J 4 bases, with 16 bases left between them. The germline CDR1 and CDR2 sequences are MDHEN and SYDVKM. The CDR3 is 16 residues long. The CDR3 loop reads CASSLSGQVRGTEAFF. The CDR3 bases are TGTGCCAGCAGTTTATCGGGTCAGGTAAGGGGCACTGAAGCTTTCTTT.

This clonotype turned up a few times. The chain is built from TRBV29-1 and TRBJ2-7; 7 nucleotides align to TRBD1. The germline CDR1 and CDR2 sequences are SQVTM and ANQGSEA. J lost 0 bases, V lost 2 bases, and 10 bases had no gene match. The CDR3 is 16 amino acids. CDR3 sequence (DNA): TGCAGCGTTGAACCTGGGGATTGGACAGGCTCCTACGAGCAGTACTTC. Its protein product is CSVEPGDWTGSYEQYF.

The CDR3, as DNA: TGCAGTGGTAGGGGGGAAACCTACGAGCAGTACTTC. This sequence encodes CSGRGETYEQYF. The rearrangement links TRBV20-1 to TRBJ2-7, with D possibly being TRBD1 or TRBD2 (6 bases each). V lost 7 bases and J lost 2, with 12 bases in between. The CDR3 is 12 residues long. CDR1 and CDR2 from the germline V gene are DFQATT and SNEGSKA (reference sequence).

This clonotype was seen more than once but under ten times. The genes are TRBV12-3 or TRBV12-4 and TRBJ2-1; D may be TRBD1 (6 bases). This CDR3 is 15 amino acids long. The V end lost 6 bases, the J end lost 2 bases, and 14 bases lay between the germline ends. The CDR3 region is CASREQGSTYNEQFF. As DNA, the CDR3 is TGTGCCAGCAGGGAACAGGGAAGCACCTACAATGAGCAGTTCTTC.

This clonotype was observed a handful of times. The V gene is TRBV12-3 or TRBV12-4, the J gene TRBJ2-1; possible D gene TRBD2, 5 bases. The germline V and J ends were trimmed by 1 base and 12 bases, with 19 bases remaining between them. The CDR3 has 15 amino acids. This CDR3 reads CASSLVVAYRSGQFF. The CDR3 DNA follows: TGTGCCAGCAGTTTAGTAGTAGCGTATCGGTCCGGGCAGTTCTTC.

This clonotype was counted between two and nine times. The V call is TRBV29-1, the J call TRBJ2-5; 10 bases are a match to TRBD2. In germline, CDR1 is SQVTM, CDR2 ANQGSEA. This CDR3 is 15 amino acids long. The trim removed 0 bases at V and 5 bases at J, leaving 6 bases unmatched. The CDR3 nucleotides read TGCAGCGTTGAAGAGCTAGCGGGAGTGGTGGAGACCCAGTACTTC. Residues: CSVEELAGVVETQYF.

The chain joins TRBV28 to TRBJ2-1; TRBD2 might be the D (6 bases). The CDR3 spans 15 residues. Trimming took 6 bases from V and 4 from J, leaving 16 bases between them. CDR1 and CDR2 (germline): MDHEN, SYDVKM. The CDR3 loop is CASRRGAGNYNEQFF. The CDR3 nucleotides read TGTGCCAGCAGGCGGGGTGCAGGGAATTACAATGAGCAGTTCTTC.

This sequence joins TRBV6-6 and TRBJ2-7; D unclear. V was shortened by 2 bases and J by 5 bases, with 10 bases between the two germline ends. There are 13 residues in the CDR3. The germline gives CDR1 MNHNY, CDR2 SVGAGI (reference sequence). The DNA of the CDR3 is TGTGCCAGCAGTTACGAGAAATTCGACGAGCAGTACTTC. Encoded protein: CASSYEKFDEQYF.

This clonotype was counted between two and nine times. The V gene is TRBV18, the J gene TRBJ2-7; D may be TRBD1 (6 bases). V was cut by 5 bases and J by 3 bases, with 14 bases left in between. The CDR3 totals 14 residues. Germline loops: CDR1 KGHSH, CDR2 LQKENI. CDR3 nucleotide sequence: TGTGCCAGCTCATCCCCGAGGGGGTTCTACGAGCAGTACTTC. It yields the protein CASSSPRGFYEQYF.

This clonotype was picked up a small number of times. The chain links TRBV18 to TRBJ1-1, with D hard to call. V lost 1 base and J 1 base, leaving 7 bases between the germline ends. This CDR3 region has 14 residues. Germline V gene data show CDR1 as KGHSH and CDR2 as LQKENI. The CDR3 nucleotides read TGTGCCAGCTCACCACGAGCGGAGAACACTGAAGCTTTCTTT. Its translation is CASSPRAENTEAFF.

This clonotype showed up many times. The V and J genes are TRBV4-1 and TRBJ1-1; 8 positions match TRBD1. Germline lookup yields CDR1 MGHRA and CDR2 YSYEKL. The CDR3 has 15 residues. V dropped 3 bases and J dropped 2; count of bases not matched to a gene: 5. CDR3 in amino acids: CASSQIQGGNTEAFF. CDR3 nucleotides: TGCGCCAGCAGCCAGATACAGGGGGGTAACACTGAAGCTTTCTTT.

The CDR3 DNA sequence: TGTGCCTGGAGTGACGGCAGGGGTGTAACTGGGGCCAACGTCCTGACTTTC. Translated: CAWSDGRGVTGANVLTF. The chain employs TRBV30 and TRBJ2-6; D may be TRBD1 (6 bases). This CDR3 spans 17 amino acids. The V and J ends lost 1 base and 2 bases respectively, with 15 bases between them. Germline V gene lookup returns CDR1 GTSNPN and CDR2 SVGIG (reference sequence).

CDR3 loop: CASSFAGALYNEQFF. The CDR3 bases are TGTGCCAGCAGCTTCGCGGGAGCCTTGTACAATGAGCAGTTCTTC. The V and J genes are TRBV7-8 and TRBJ2-1; 7 nucleotides agree with TRBD2. V lost 3 bases, J lost 4 bases, and 6 bases stayed unmatched. Per the germline V gene, CDR1 is SGHVS and CDR2 is FQNEAQ. The CDR3 is 15 residues long. The full variable domain, in which reference TRBV7-8 and TRBJ2-1 provide the parts outside the CDR3, is GAGVSQSPRYKVAKRGQDVALRCDPISGHVSLFWYQQALGQGPEFLTYFQNEAQLDKSGLPSDRFFAERPEGSVSTLKIQRTQQEDSAVYLCASSFAGALYNEQFFGPGTRLTVL.

This clonotype was seen a few times. The chain links TRBV29-1 to TRBJ2-1; possible D gene TRBD1, 5 bases. The germline V gene encodes CDR1 SQVTM and CDR2 ANQGSEA. This CDR3 spans 13 amino acids. V was cut by 6 bases and J by 4 bases, with 13 bases left in between. The CDR3 is CSVRQGLYNEQFF. The CDR3 coding sequence is TGCAGCGTGAGGCAGGGTTTGTACAATGAGCAGTTCTTC.

The chain carries TRBV12-3 or TRBV12-4 and TRBJ2-5, with a weak D call TRBD1 (7 bases). The length of the CDR3 is 15 residues. V lost 7 bases, J lost 2 bases, and 17 bases lay in between. The CDR3 DNA sequence: TGTGCCAGCACCCCAGGGGGGACTCGACAAGAGACCCAGTACTTC. Its translation: CASTPGGTRQETQYF.

V usage is TRBV20-1 and J usage is TRBJ1-4; 8 bases are a match to TRBD1. Germline assignment: CDR1 DFQATT and CDR2 SNEGSKA (reference sequence). CDR3 length equals 13 residues. J was trimmed by 6 bases and V by 5 bases; bases with no gene match: 5. The CDR3, as DNA: TGCAGTGCTTTTGGACAGGGTGATGAAAAACTGTTTTTT. It encodes CSAFGQGDEKLFF.

This clonotype was detected a few times. J is TRBJ2-1 and V is TRBV12-3 or TRBV12-4; TRBD1 agrees at 8 bases. V gave up 6 bases and J gave up 6 bases; unmatched junction bases: 10. The CDR3 spans 15 residues. CDR3 nucleotides: TGTGCCAGCAGCTGGACAGGGTCTTCTCTCAATGAGCAGTTCTTC. Protein: CASSWTGSSLNEQFF.

This clonotype has a handful of counts. In nucleotides, the CDR3 is TGTGCCAGCAGCTTACGGGGAACTAGCACAGATACGCAGTATTTT. The encoded protein is CASSLRGTSTDTQYF. This chain uses TRBV7-3 with TRBJ2-3, with D tentatively TRBD2 (5 bases). V was trimmed by 2 bases and J by 0 bases, leaving 9 bases between them. The germline V gene encodes CDR1 SGHTA and CDR2 FQGTGA. The CDR3 is 15 residues long.

This clonotype was counted at least ten times. The V gene is TRBV7-2, the J gene TRBJ2-5; no clear D. Trimming pared 6 bases from V and 4 bases from J, leaving 9 bases between. The CDR3 extends over 12 amino acids. Per the germline V gene, CDR1 is SGHTA and CDR2 is FQGNSA. The DNA of the CDR3 is TGTGCCAGCAGTAGTAGTAGAGAGACCCAGTACTTC. It is translated as CASSSSRETQYF.

This clonotype was counted only a few times. This chain connects TRBV7-8 to TRBJ2-1; TRBD1 might be the D (6 bases). Germline lookup yields CDR1 SGHVS and CDR2 FQNEAQ. The V gene lost 5 bases and the J gene lost 5 bases, with 19 bases spanning the gap. The CDR3 runs to 16 residues. This chain's CDR3 is CASSRRASGADNEQFF. CDR3 coding DNA: TGTGCCAGCAGCCGAAGGGCGTCAGGGGCTGACAATGAGCAGTTCTTC.

This chain links TRBV24-1 with TRBJ2-2; the D gene is possibly TRBD2 (5 bases). V was trimmed by 3 bases and J by 6 bases, leaving 13 bases between them. CDR1 and CDR2 from the germline V gene are KGHDR and SFDVKD. This CDR3 is 15 amino acids long. CDR3 amino acids: CATSDARGPAGELFF. DNA of the CDR3: TGTGCCACCAGTGATGCACGGGGTCCGGCCGGGGAGCTGTTTTTT.

This clonotype came up once. The chain employs TRBV5-4 and TRBJ2-7; TRBD2 might be the D (6 bases). Per the germline V gene, CDR1 is SGHNT and CDR2 is YYREEE (reference sequence). Trimming removed 0 bases from V and 6 bases from J, with 13 bases in between. The CDR3 contains 14 residues. In DNA form, the CDR3 reads TGTGCCAGCAGCTTGGATGGATCAGCGGGCGAGCAGTACTTC. Residues: CASSLDGSAGEQYF.

This clonotype has just a few counts. This chain uses TRBV6-5 with TRBJ2-4, with TRBD1 as a possible D gene (6 bases). Germline V gives CDR1 MNHEY, CDR2 SVGAGI. V was cut by 6 bases and J by 2 bases, with 11 bases left in between. The CDR3 is 14 residues long. Here the CDR3 reads CASRDSHSKNIQYF. The CDR3 DNA sequence: TGTGCCAGCAGGGACAGCCACTCCAAAAACATTCAGTACTTC.

This clonotype has more than one count but fewer than ten. The chain employs TRBV6-1 and TRBJ2-2; D ambiguous. The length of the CDR3 is 16 residues. Deletions cut 0 bases from V and 1 base from J, with 9 bases between. Looked up from germline, CDR1 is MNHNS and CDR2 is SASEGT. CDR3 sequence: CASSEAQKGNTGELFF. CDR3 in DNA: TGTGCCAGCAGTGAAGCGCAGAAGGGGAACACCGGGGAGCTGTTTTTT.